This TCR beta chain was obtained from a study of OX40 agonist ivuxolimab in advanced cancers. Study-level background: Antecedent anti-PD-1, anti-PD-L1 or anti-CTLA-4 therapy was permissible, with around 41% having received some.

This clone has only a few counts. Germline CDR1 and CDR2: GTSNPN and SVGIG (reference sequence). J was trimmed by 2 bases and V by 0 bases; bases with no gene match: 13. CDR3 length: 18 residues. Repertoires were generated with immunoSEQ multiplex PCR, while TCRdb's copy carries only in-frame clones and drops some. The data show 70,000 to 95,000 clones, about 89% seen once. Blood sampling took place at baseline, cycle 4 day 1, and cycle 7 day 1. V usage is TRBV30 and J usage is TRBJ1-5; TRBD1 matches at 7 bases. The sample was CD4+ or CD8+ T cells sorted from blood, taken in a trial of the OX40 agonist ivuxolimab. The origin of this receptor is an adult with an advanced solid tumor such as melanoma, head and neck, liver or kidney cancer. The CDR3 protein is CAWSVHSPGGQRNQPQHF. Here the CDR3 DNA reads TGTGCCTGGAGTGTACACTCCCCCGGGGGACAGCGCAATCAGCCCCAGCATTTT.